The 12 T cell receptor beta chains given below trace back to one sample, sequenced in a study of molecular identifiers for immune sequencing clone quantification. MiXCR, run by TCRdb on the PCR reads, gives a single entry per CDR3 protein. The sample includes over 300,000 distinct CDR3 sequences, about 22% of them seen just once. Material for sequencing was naive CD8+ T cells from blood, with Jurkat cell RNA spiked in. Subset described: FACS-sorted CD8+CD4-CCR7+CD45RA+ naive T cells. The receptors stem from a human donor in good health. Some libraries in this study had Jurkat cell RNA spiked in.

This clonotype was seen ten or more times. The rearrangement joins TRBV5-4 to TRBJ2-3; TRBD2 matches at 11 bases. Germline CDR1 is SGHNT and CDR2 is YYREEE (reference sequence). V lost 5 bases to trimming and J lost 4 bases; unmatched junction nucleotides: 9. The CDR3 sequence is 16 residues long. The CDR3 nucleotides read TGTGCCAGCAGTTTTCTCACTAGCGGGAGTTCAGATACGCAGTATTTT. Protein sequence: CASSFLTSGSSDTQYF.

The chain employs TRBV14 and TRBJ2-3; D uncertain. Germline V gene lookup returns CDR1 SGHDN and CDR2 FVKESK. Trimming left V 4 bases short and J 0 bases short, with 14 bases between. This CDR3 has 16 amino acids. The CDR3 loop reads CASSLLGSSSTDTQYF. CDR3 DNA sequence: TGTGCCAGCAGCCTTTTGGGCTCCTCTAGCACAGATACGCAGTATTTT.

The genes are TRBV15 and TRBJ2-7; D ambiguous. Per the germline V gene, CDR1 is LNHNV and CDR2 is YYDKDF (reference sequence). This CDR3 spans 14 amino acids. V lost 5 bases to trimming and J lost 1 base, with 12 bases between them. The chain's CDR3 is CATSSRTESYEQYF. For the CDR3, the DNA is TGTGCCACCAGCTCAAGGACGGAGTCCTACGAGCAGTACTTC. Supplemented by reference TRBV15 and TRBJ2-7, the full variable domain reads DAMVIQNPRYQVTQFGKPVTLSCSQTLNHNVMYWYQQKSSQAPKLLFHYYDKDFNNEADTPDNFQSRRPNTSFCFLDIRSPGLGDTAMYLCATSSRTESYEQYFGPGTRLTVT.

This clonotype was counted a few times. The DNA of the CDR3 is TGTGCCAGCAGCCCTGGAAGGTGGAAAGAGACCCAGTACTTC. Translating gives CASSPGRWKETQYF. V usage is TRBV11-2 and J usage is TRBJ2-5, with D unresolved. The ends were cut back, 5 bases at V and 3 bases at J, with 13 bases in the middle. The CDR3 totals 14 residues. Germline values: CDR1 SGHAT, CDR2 FQNNGV.

This clonotype was picked up many times. The CDR3 region is CSVGVGREQYF. For the CDR3, the DNA is TGCAGCGTTGGGGTGGGTCGGGAGCAGTACTTC. This chain uses TRBV29-1 with TRBJ2-7; no clear D gene. The germline V gene has CDR1 SQVTM and CDR2 ANQGSEA. The CDR3 has 11 amino acids. V was clipped by 4 bases and J by 7 bases, with 11 bases between them.

Worth noting for this clonotype: An end of the junction does not agree with germline; a read error may underlie this. The chain joins TRBV6-1 to TRBJ2-7; D may be TRBD1 (5 bases). Germline CDR1 is MNHNS and CDR2 is SASEGT. This CDR3 has 14 amino acids. CDR3 nucleotides: TGTGCCAGCGGTGAAGCGTATGGGGCATACGAGCAGTACTTC. Translating it yields CASGEAYGAYEQYF.

The V call is TRBV13, the J call TRBJ2-3, with D possibly being TRBD2 (6 bases). Trimming removed 3 bases from V and 3 bases from J, with 13 bases in between. The CDR3 loop spans 15 amino acids. Germline loops: CDR1 PRHDT, CDR2 FYEKMQ (reference sequence). Written as DNA, the CDR3 is TGTGCCAGCAGCTTTGTTGGAGGGAGGACAGATACGCAGTATTTT. Protein: CASSFVGGRTDTQYF.

Comment on this clonotype: This may be a read error, as it is one base from a much larger clone. This chain links TRBV7-9 with TRBJ2-2, with D possibly called TRBD1 or TRBD2 (5 bases each). This CDR3 is 15 amino acids long. Germline values: CDR1 SEHNR, CDR2 FQNEAQ (reference sequence). DNA of the CDR3: TGTGCCAGCAGCTTCTCGGGGACCGACACCGGGGAGCGGTTTTTT. Translation: CASSFSGTDTGERFF.

The chain is built from TRBV12-3 or TRBV12-4 and TRBJ2-5, with D uncertain. The CDR3 is 13 amino acids. The ends were cut back, 3 bases at V and 4 bases at J, with 9 bases in the middle. The CDR3 nucleotides are TGTGCCAGCAGTTTTGGGTTTCCAGAGACCCAGTACTTC. It yields the protein CASSFGFPETQYF.

The chain carries TRBV4-3 and TRBJ1-4, with unresolved D. CDR3 size: 15 residues. Germline CDR1 and CDR2: LGHNA and YSLEER. Trimming pared 0 bases from V and 8 bases from J, leaving 13 bases between. As DNA, the CDR3 is TGCGCCAGCAGCCAAGATCAAGTGGTTCGAGAAAAACTGTTTTTT. As protein: CASSQDQVVREKLFF.

Points on this clonotype: This sequence may be a read error, since a much larger clone differs from it by one base. The V gene is TRBV7-2, the J gene TRBJ1-3; D call uncertain. Per germline, CDR1 SGHTA and CDR2 FQGNSA. This CDR3 is built from 15 residues. The CDR3 DNA follows: TGTGCCAGCAGCCCCGCCCTCCCCTCTGGAAACACCATATGTTTT. Amino acids: CASSPALPSGNTICF.

The CDR3 bases are TGTGCCAGCAGCGTAGGTAGCGGGGGCGTCGCGCAGTACTTC. This sequence encodes CASSVGSGGVAQYF. V and J are TRBV9 and TRBJ2-7, with 9 bases matching TRBD2. After removal of 0 bases from V and 9 bases from J, the junction contained 7 bases not matched to a gene. Per the germline V gene, CDR1 is SGDLS and CDR2 is YYNGEE. The CDR3 totals 14 residues.